This TCR beta chain was obtained from a study of T cell changes during pregnancy in multiple sclerosis. The protocol was immunoSEQ multiplex PCR, while the TCRdb copy is restricted to in-frame clones and leaves out a portion. The repertoire holds 20,000 or so clones, with around nine tenths as singletons. There are 17 residues in the CDR3. After removal of 5 bases from V and 4 bases from J, the junction contained 15 bases not matched to a gene. Looked up from germline, CDR1 is MDHEN and CDR2 is SYDVKM. Sequencing used CD8+ T cells from peripheral blood mononuclear cells, obtained in the second trimester of pregnancy. The chain recombines TRBV28 with TRBJ2-3; 7 bases are shared with TRBD2. The clonotype was recovered from a female donor in good health, enrolled as a control in a pregnancy study. This chain's CDR3 is CASSNLGWEGTPDTQYF. Here the CDR3 DNA reads TGTGCCAGCAGTAACCTAGGGTGGGAGGGGACCCCAGATACGCAGTATTTT.